The 2 T cell receptor beta chains given below trace back to one sample, sequenced in a study of beta chain features in type 1 diabetes. What was sequenced were expressed TCRB transcripts, since all of the isolated RNA had been reverse transcribed. Only in-frame clones appear in the TCRdb table, and some are missing; sequencing was by immunoSEQ multiplex PCR. The repertoire holds over 500,000 clones, with about 14% as singletons. Sequencing was carried out using naive CD4+ T cells from blood. Receptor source: a young man in good health.

In DNA, the CDR3 is TGTGCCAGCAGCTTACCTGGGACAGGGCGCGGCTACACCTTC. Amino acid sequence: CASSLPGTGRGYTF. The V call is TRBV7-2, the J call TRBJ1-2; TRBD1 aligns across 9 bases. Trimming removed 2 bases from V and 8 bases from J; junction bases left unmatched: 6. The CDR3 spans 14 residues. The V gene's germline CDR1 is SGHTA and CDR2 FQGNSA.

This clone was counted only a few times. J is TRBJ1-2 and V is TRBV9; the D is unclear. The V end was cut by 3 bases, the J end by 13 bases, with 16 bases between. The germline gives CDR1 SGDLS, CDR2 YYNGEE. The CDR3 spans 12 residues. The DNA for the CDR3 is TGTGCCAGCAGCGATGATAATAATTACTGCACCTTC. It yields the protein CASSDDNNYCTF.